What follows are 20 T cell receptor beta chains derived from one specimen sequenced in a study of cytomegalovirus exposure and HLA in healthy donors. Vbeta (60) and Jbeta (13) primers were used in the PCR. TCRdb's table, derived via immunoSEQ multiplex PCR, lists solely in-frame clones and lacks some. The sample has 150,000 to 200,000 clones; around 77% are singletons. The sample was PBMCs. The receptors originated from a woman in her twenties or thirties in good health and CMV-seropositive.

This clone was seen ten or more times. V and J are TRBV19 and TRBJ2-7, with D perhaps matching TRBD1 (5 bases). Trimming removed 6 bases at V and 6 bases at J, with 12 bases between. Germline loops: CDR1 LNHDA, CDR2 SQIVND (reference sequence). The CDR3 length is 12 residues. CDR3 region: CASSRVRGEQYF. Written as DNA, the CDR3 is TGTGCCAGTAGCAGGGTAAGGGGCGAGCAGTACTTC.

This chain links TRBV7-9 with TRBJ2-1; D not certain. CDR1 and CDR2 (germline): SEHNR, FQNEAQ (reference sequence). This CDR3 region has 11 residues. The ends were cut back, 5 bases at V and 4 bases at J, with 3 bases in the middle. The CDR3 DNA is TGTGCCAGCAGCCGGTACAATGAGCAGTTCTTC. Translation: CASSRYNEQFF.

The V call is TRBV30, the J call TRBJ2-1, with 8 bases fitting TRBD1. This CDR3 has 14 amino acids. Germline assignment: CDR1 GTSNPN and CDR2 SVGIG (reference sequence). J gave up 2 bases and V 8 bases, and 8 bases lay outside the gene matches. CDR3 sequence: CAGRDRTTYNEQFF. CDR3 nucleotides: TGTGCCGGCCGGGACAGGACAACCTACAATGAGCAGTTCTTC.

The genes are TRBV2 and TRBJ2-3, with D tentatively TRBD1 (6 bases). The V gene's germline CDR1 is SNHLY and CDR2 FYNNEI. Trimming took 4 bases from V and 2 from J, leaving 19 bases between them. This CDR3 comprises 17 residues. The CDR3 here is CASSGSLSGVHTDTQYF. As DNA, the CDR3 is TGTGCCAGCAGTGGTTCATTGTCAGGGGTCCACACAGATACGCAGTATTTT.

V and J are TRBV11-2 and TRBJ2-5; maybe TRBD2 (5 bases). V was trimmed by 1 base and J by 9 bases, leaving 12 bases between them. Germline V gives CDR1 SGHAT, CDR2 FQNNGV. The CDR3 totals 13 residues. The CDR3 DNA reads as TGTGCCAGCAGCTTAGCCGGTTCGGAGGCCCAGTACTTC. Amino acid sequence: CASSLAGSEAQYF.

V and J are TRBV7-9 and TRBJ1-4; 8 bases line up with TRBD1. This CDR3 has 15 residues. Unmatched junction bases numbered 7, after V lost 3 bases and J lost 7 bases. Looked up from germline, CDR1 is SEHNR and CDR2 is FQNEAQ (reference sequence). The CDR3 region has the DNA TGTGCCAGCAGCTTCAGCCCAGGGGGCTCTGAAAAACTGTTTTTT. It yields the protein CASSFSPGGSEKLFF.

The genes are TRBV7-7 and TRBJ2-7; 10 bases are a match to TRBD2. Per the germline V gene, CDR1 is SSHAT and CDR2 is FNYEAQ (reference sequence). V shed 5 bases, J shed 3 bases, and the junction held 4 bases outside the gene matches. This CDR3 has 14 amino acids. The CDR3 loop is CASSVLAGDYEQYF. The CDR3, as DNA: TGTGCCAGCAGCGTTCTAGCGGGGGACTACGAGCAGTACTTC. Based on the CDR3 plus reference TRBV7-7 and TRBJ2-7, the full variable domain is GAGVSQSPRYKVTKRGQDVTLRCDPISSHATLYWYQQALGQGPEFLTYFNYEAQPDKSGLPSDRFSAERPEGSISTLTIQRTEQRDSAMYRCASSVLAGDYEQYFGPGTRLTVT.

The chain couples TRBV12-5 to TRBJ1-2, with TRBD1 as a possible D gene (6 bases). The CDR3 consists of 12 residues. Looked up from germline, CDR1 is LGHNT and CDR2 is FRNRAP. V lost 0 bases to trimming and J lost 12 bases, with 11 bases between them. CDR3 residues: CASGLVLQGNTF. The DNA of the CDR3 is TGTGCTAGTGGTTTGGTACTCCAGGGGAACACCTTC.

The chain uses TRBV2 and TRBJ2-7, with 8 bases matching TRBD2. The CDR3 length is 11 residues. Trimming cost V 5 bases and J 11 bases; bases outside gene matches: 5. CDR1 and CDR2 (germline): SNHLY, FYNNEI. CDR3 nucleotide sequence: TGTGCCAGCAGTTATAGCGGGATCAAGTACTTC. It translates to CASSYSGIKYF.

This clone has only a few counts. The chain joins TRBV6-5 to TRBJ1-6; 8 positions agree with TRBD1. V shed 8 bases, J shed 8 bases, and the junction held 8 bases outside the gene matches. Per the germline V gene, CDR1 is MNHEY and CDR2 is SVGAGI. CDR3 length: 14 amino acids. CDR3 region: CASSDRGRDSPLHF. The CDR3 nucleotides are TGTGCCAGCTCAGACAGGGGCAGGGATTCACCCCTCCACTTT.

The chain links TRBV5-1 to TRBJ2-5; D perhaps matches TRBD2 (6 bases). Trimming removed 4 bases from V and 2 bases from J, with 18 bases in between. The CDR3 is 16 residues long. Germline CDR1 reads SGHRS; CDR2 reads YFSETQ. This CDR3 reads CASSPGRRGGQETQYF. The CDR3 DNA follows: TGCGCCAGCAGCCCAGGACGGAGGGGCGGGCAAGAGACCCAGTACTTC.

This clone was seen only a few times. The rearrangement joins TRBV2 to TRBJ1-3; D gene uncertain. The CDR3 is 13 residues long. Trimming shortened V by 5 bases and J by 7 bases, and 12 bases separated the two germline ends. Germline values: CDR1 SNHLY, CDR2 FYNNEI. CDR3 residues: CASSRDASNTIYF. In DNA form, the CDR3 reads TGTGCCAGCAGTCGGGATGCGTCGAACACCATATATTTT.

As for this clone: Within the sample, other DNA sequences also encode this same CDR3. This chain uses TRBV9 with TRBJ1-1; D may be TRBD1 (6 bases). V was clipped by 0 bases and J by 5 bases, with 8 bases between them. Per the germline V gene, CDR1 is SGDLS and CDR2 is YYNGEE. This CDR3 is 13 amino acids long. The CDR3 bases are TGTGCCAGCAGCGTAGGGCAGGGGACTGAAGCTTTCTTT. Translating gives CASSVGQGTEAFF.

The chain combines TRBV5-6 with TRBJ2-3, with TRBD2 as a possible D gene (6 bases). V dropped 3 bases and J dropped 3 bases, with 17 bases sitting between them. This CDR3 region has 16 residues. The V gene's germline CDR1 is SGHDT and CDR2 YYEEEE. CDR3 coding DNA: TGTGCCAGCAGCTGGAACCCGGGACTTAATACAGATACGCAGTATTTT. Translated: CASSWNPGLNTDTQYF.

V and J are TRBV7-8 and TRBJ2-7; 10 bases align to TRBD2. The CDR3 covers 16 residues. Trimming took 5 bases from V and 5 from J; bases not matched to a gene: 12. CDR1 and CDR2 (germline): SGHVS, FQNEAQ. The CDR3 coding sequence is TGTGCCAGCAGCCAAGCGGGAGGGCTCCATTATAACGAGCAGTACTTC. Translation: CASSQAGGLHYNEQYF.

The chain joins TRBV2 to TRBJ2-5, with D possibly matching TRBD1 (6 bases). Trimming shortened V by 8 bases and J by 5 bases, and 9 bases separated the two germline ends. Germline V lookup: CDR1 SNHLY, CDR2 FYNNEI. The CDR3 loop spans 11 amino acids. Here the CDR3 DNA reads TGTGCCAGCGGGGGCGGGGAGACCCAGTACTTC. Translated: CASGGGETQYF.

This clone was counted only a few times. The rearrangement links TRBV7-8 to TRBJ1-4; 7 bases align to TRBD1. The CDR3 is made up of 16 amino acids. J was trimmed by 0 bases and V by 5 bases; bases with no gene match: 6. CDR1 is SGHVS, CDR2 FQNEAQ, per germline. In DNA, the CDR3 is TGTGCCAGCAGCCGGACAGGTTATGCAACTAATGAAAAACTGTTTTTT. Translating it yields CASSRTGYATNEKLFF.

This clone showed up just once. The J gene is TRBJ2-3, the V gene TRBV5-4; 10 nucleotides align to TRBD2. Germline loops: CDR1 SGHNT, CDR2 YYREEE (reference sequence). The CDR3 is 18 residues long. V gave up 0 bases and J gave up 2 bases; unmatched junction bases: 9. The chain's CDR3 is CASSLVGLAGEHTDTQYF. CDR3 nucleotide sequence: TGTGCCAGCAGCTTGGTTGGGCTAGCGGGAGAGCACACAGATACGCAGTATTTT.

This clone was seen more than once but under ten times. The rearrangement joins TRBV10-3 to TRBJ2-1; D is possibly TRBD2 (6 bases). Per germline, CDR1 ENHRY and CDR2 SYGVKD. The CDR3 runs to 13 residues. The V end lost 6 bases, the J end lost 7 bases, and 13 bases lay between the germline ends. In DNA, the CDR3 is TGTGCCATCAGGTCAGCGGGTCAGAATGAGCAGTTCTTC. Translating it yields CAIRSAGQNEQFF.

Points on this clone: Other nucleotide sequences in the sample specify the same CDR3. CDR3 coding DNA: TGCGCCAGCAGCTTGGTGGGGCAGGGGGCCGATGGCTACACCTTC. Translation gives CASSLVGQGADGYTF. The rearrangement joins TRBV5-1 to TRBJ1-2, with 8 bases lining up with TRBD1. Per the germline V gene, CDR1 is SGHRS and CDR2 is YFSETQ. Trimming at V came to 0 bases and at J to 6 bases, leaving 7 bases not matched to a gene. CDR3 length equals 15 residues.